This TCR beta chain was sequenced in a study of lymphopenia after photon versus proton radiotherapy. Findings of the study overall: Proton therapy kept repertoires fairly stable, unlike photons, which gained effector/memory cells. After the lymphocyte nadir, photon-treated repertoires showed oligoclonal expansion, especially of CD8+ Temra cells.

This clone was seen once. Its antigen is currently unknown. Only in-frame clones appear in the TCRdb table, and some are missing; sequencing was by immunoSEQ multiplex PCR. Of roughly 58,000 clones in the sample, around 90% are singletons; the top ten hold around 13%. Germline V gives CDR1 SGHTA, CDR2 FQGNSA. J gave up 5 bases and V 0 bases, and 3 bases lay outside the gene matches. This CDR3 region has 14 residues. Source: peripheral blood, taken from a patient treated with proton-based radiotherapy. The TCR originated in a man older than 75 with esophageal cancer. The chain employs TRBV7-2 and TRBJ2-5; 7 positions agree with TRBD1. CDR3 sequence: CASSLARGSETQYF. CDR3 DNA: TGTGCCAGCAGCTTAGCCAGGGGGAGCGAGACCCAGTACTTC.